A selection of T cell receptor beta chains follows, all from one sample in a study of CD8 T cells in ankylosing spondylitis. TCRdb processed the 5' RACE reads anew with MiXCR; each CDR3 protein has one entry. In the table there are about 220,000 distinct CDR3 sequences, 7% to 8% of which are singletons. The sample was blood, either unsorted or a sorted T cell fraction (not recorded which). These receptors all come from a male donor with ankylosing spondylitis. Each CDR3 is given with its conserved first and last residue. The D gene is left open where the match is weak. Size is omitted from some rows. Given values are once, few, many or a class for expanded clones.

CDR3nt: TGTGCCAGCAGCCCTGGGGCCCGGACAGGGGGTACCGATGAGCAGTTCTTC; CDR3aa: CASSPGARTGGTDEQFF; v_gene: TRBV14; j_gene: TRBJ2-1; d_gene: TRBD1; abundance: many
CDR3nt: TGTGCCAGCAGCCAAGATCCTAGCGCTTACAATGAGCAGTTCTTC; CDR3aa: CASSQDPSAYNEQFF; v_gene: TRBV4-2; j_gene: TRBJ2-1; d_gene: .; abundance: once
CDR3nt: TGTGCCAGCAGCCATTCTAGGTATGAAGCTTTCTTT; CDR3aa: CASSHSRYEAFF; v_gene: TRBV16; j_gene: TRBJ1-1; d_gene: .; abundance: few
CDR3nt: TGTGCCAGCAGCCCCCGAGGGTGGGGGAAGACAGATACGCAGTATTTT; CDR3aa: CASSPRGWGKTDTQYF; v_gene: TRBV9; j_gene: TRBJ2-3; d_gene: .; abundance: many
CDR3nt: TGTGCCAGCAGTTTAGACAGCCTTAGCAATCAGCCCCAGCATTTT; CDR3aa: CASSLDSLSNQPQHF; v_gene: TRBV28; j_gene: TRBJ1-5; d_gene: .; abundance: many
CDR3nt: TGCAGCGTCCAGCGCAGGGGCACTGACGAGCAGTACTTC; CDR3aa: CSVQRRGTDEQYF; v_gene: TRBV29-1; j_gene: TRBJ2-7; d_gene: .; abundance: few
CDR3nt: TGTGCCAGCGATGAGGGAGGAAGAGATACGCAGTATTTT; CDR3aa: CASDEGGRDTQYF; v_gene: TRBV5-6; j_gene: TRBJ2-3; d_gene: .; abundance: many
CDR3nt: TGCAGTGCTAGTTACCGGACCGGGGAGCTGTTTTTT; CDR3aa: CSASYRTGELFF; v_gene: TRBV20-1; j_gene: TRBJ2-2; d_gene: .; abundance: .
CDR3nt: TGCAGTGCTAGGACTAGCGCCGACTTCAATGAGCAGTTCTTC; CDR3aa: CSARTSADFNEQFF; v_gene: TRBV20-1; j_gene: TRBJ2-1; d_gene: TRBD2; abundance: many
CDR3nt: TGCAGTGCTGGGGTGGACAGGGCCTACGAGCAGTACTTC; CDR3aa: CSAGVDRAYEQYF; v_gene: TRBV20-1; j_gene: TRBJ2-7; d_gene: TRBD1; abundance: many
CDR3nt: TGTGCCAGCTCACCATACGGGAAAGGCAATCAGCCCCAGCATTTT; CDR3aa: CASSPYGKGNQPQHF; v_gene: TRBV18; j_gene: TRBJ1-5; d_gene: .; abundance: few
CDR3nt: TGTGCCAGCAGCTTCTCAGGACATCCAGATACGCAGTATTTT; CDR3aa: CASSFSGHPDTQYF; v_gene: TRBV7-4; j_gene: TRBJ2-3; d_gene: .; abundance: .
CDR3nt: TGCGCCAGCAGCCATATCGCCCCCCTGGTGTTAGCGGATAACACAGATACGCAGTATTTT; CDR3aa: CASSHIAPLVLADNTDTQYF; v_gene: TRBV4-3; j_gene: TRBJ2-3; d_gene: .; abundance: many
CDR3nt: TGTGCCAGCAGCCCCCCGACGGTCGGTCGGTTATACGAGCAGTACTTC; CDR3aa: CASSPPTVGRLYEQYF; v_gene: TRBV7-8; j_gene: TRBJ2-7; d_gene: .; abundance: many
CDR3nt: TGTGCCTGGAGTGGGGGATCAACCTCCGAGCAGTACTTC; CDR3aa: CAWSGGSTSEQYF; v_gene: TRBV30; j_gene: TRBJ2-7; d_gene: .; abundance: few
CDR3nt: TGCGCCAGCAGCCTCGGGGACTTCAGCACAGATACGCAGTATTTT; CDR3aa: CASSLGDFSTDTQYF; v_gene: TRBV4-3; j_gene: TRBJ2-3; d_gene: .; abundance: many
CDR3nt: TGTGCCAGCAGCTTAGTGTCGGGCAGGGTATACGAGCAGTACTTC; CDR3aa: CASSLVSGRVYEQYF; v_gene: TRBV7-2; j_gene: TRBJ2-7; d_gene: .; abundance: few
CDR3nt: TGTGCCAGCAGCGTAGTGGGGGGGTCCTACAATGAGCAGTTCTTC; CDR3aa: CASSVVGGSYNEQFF; v_gene: TRBV9; j_gene: TRBJ2-1; d_gene: TRBD2; abundance: many
CDR3nt: TGCGCCAGCAGCCAAGTCCATACTCCTAACTATGGCTACACCTTC; CDR3aa: CASSQVHTPNYGYTF; v_gene: TRBV4-1; j_gene: TRBJ1-2; d_gene: .; abundance: many
CDR3nt: TGCAGTGCCTTATATTCTAGCGGGGAGGGTATCGGTACGCAGTATTTT; CDR3aa: CSALYSSGEGIGTQYF; v_gene: TRBV20-1; j_gene: TRBJ2-3; d_gene: TRBD2; abundance: many
CDR3nt: TGTGCCAGCAGTTTAATCAGGGGCCCTGGCGCCACCAAAGAGACCCAGTACTTC; CDR3aa: CASSLIRGPGATKETQYF; v_gene: TRBV28; j_gene: TRBJ2-5; d_gene: .; abundance: many
CDR3nt: TGTGCCAGCAGCCCCAGCTGGAGCTCCTACGAGCAGTACTTC; CDR3aa: CASSPSWSSYEQYF; v_gene: TRBV7-8; j_gene: TRBJ2-7; d_gene: .; abundance: many
CDR3nt: TGTGCCAGCAGAGGGGGGAAGGATGAGCAGTTCTTC; CDR3aa: CASRGGKDEQFF; v_gene: TRBV7-9; j_gene: TRBJ2-1; d_gene: .; abundance: many
CDR3nt: TGTGCCAGCAGCTTAAAAGGACAGGGGGCCTACGAGCAGTACTTC; CDR3aa: CASSLKGQGAYEQYF; v_gene: TRBV7-2; j_gene: TRBJ2-7; d_gene: TRBD1; abundance: few
CDR3nt: TGTGCCAGCAGCTGGGGCAGGTTTGCAACTAATGAAAAACTGTTTTTT; CDR3aa: CASSWGRFATNEKLFF; v_gene: TRBV7-9; j_gene: TRBJ1-4; d_gene: .; abundance: many
CDR3nt: TGTGCCAGCAGTTTTGGGCAGGGGGCTAATTCACCCCTCCACTTT; CDR3aa: CASSFGQGANSPLHF; v_gene: TRBV27; j_gene: TRBJ1-6; d_gene: TRBD1; abundance: few
CDR3nt: TGTGCCACCAGGGCCCCCCCCTACGAGCAGTACTTC; CDR3aa: CATRAPPYEQYF; v_gene: TRBV15; j_gene: TRBJ2-7; d_gene: .; abundance: few
CDR3nt: TGTGCCAGCAGCTTGGGGGGACAGGCGCGGGGCTACACCTTC; CDR3aa: CASSLGGQARGYTF; v_gene: TRBV7-9; j_gene: TRBJ1-2; d_gene: TRBD1; abundance: many
CDR3nt: TGTGCCACCAGCAGAAATAGACAGCCAACTAATGAAAAACTGTTTTTT; CDR3aa: CATSRNRQPTNEKLFF; v_gene: TRBV15; j_gene: TRBJ1-4; d_gene: .; abundance: .
CDR3nt: TGTGCCAGCTCACCACTGGCAGGGCCGCCATCTAAAAGCATGAACACTGAAGCTTTCTTT; CDR3aa: CASSPLAGPPSKSMNTEAFF; v_gene: TRBV18; j_gene: TRBJ1-1; d_gene: .; abundance: .
CDR3nt: TGTGCCAGTGGTAGCGGGAGTCACAATGAGCAGTTCTTC; CDR3aa: CASGSGSHNEQFF; v_gene: TRBV18; j_gene: TRBJ2-1; d_gene: TRBD2; abundance: many
CDR3nt: TGTGCCAGCAGCTTAGACTTGGTAGGGCAGCCCCAGCATTTT; CDR3aa: CASSLDLVGQPQHF; v_gene: TRBV7-2; j_gene: TRBJ1-5; d_gene: .; abundance: .
CDR3nt: TGTGCCAGCAGCTTAAGGGAAAACTACGAGCAGTACTTC; CDR3aa: CASSLRENYEQYF; v_gene: TRBV11-3; j_gene: TRBJ2-7; d_gene: .; abundance: .
CDR3nt: TGTGCCAGCAGTGAAGGCGGGGCCGGGGAGCTGTTTTTT; CDR3aa: CASSEGGAGELFF; v_gene: TRBV25-1; j_gene: TRBJ2-2; d_gene: .; abundance: many
CDR3nt: TGTGCCACGGCGGACAGGACATCCTACGAGCAGTACTTC; CDR3aa: CATADRTSYEQYF; v_gene: TRBV12-3/TRBV12-4; j_gene: TRBJ2-7; d_gene: TRBD1; abundance: .
CDR3nt: TGTGCCAGCAGCTTAATGGTTGAAAAACTGTTTTTT; CDR3aa: CASSLMVEKLFF; v_gene: TRBV7-9; j_gene: TRBJ1-4; d_gene: .; abundance: many
CDR3nt: TGCGCCAGCAGCCAGCCCGGGACAGGGGGAGTAAGGGAGCGCTACAATGAGCAGTTCTTC; CDR3aa: CASSQPGTGGVRERYNEQFF; v_gene: TRBV4-3; j_gene: TRBJ2-1; d_gene: TRBD1; abundance: many
CDR3nt: TGTGCCACCCGAGGGGGGACTGAAGCTTTCTTT; CDR3aa: CATRGGTEAFF; v_gene: TRBV7-9; j_gene: TRBJ1-1; d_gene: .; abundance: many
CDR3nt: TGCGCCAGCAGCTTGGACCCCCGGGGGAGCAATCAGCCCCAGCATTTT; CDR3aa: CASSLDPRGSNQPQHF; v_gene: TRBV5-1; j_gene: TRBJ1-5; d_gene: .; abundance: few
CDR3nt: TGTGCCAGCAGTCTTTTCGGACAGGGGTTCCACGAGCAGTACTTC; CDR3aa: CASSLFGQGFHEQYF; v_gene: TRBV7-6; j_gene: TRBJ2-7; d_gene: TRBD1; abundance: many
CDR3nt: TGTGCCAGCAGTGGCAGGGTGGCTGGGGCCAACGTCCTGACTTTC; CDR3aa: CASSGRVAGANVLTF; v_gene: TRBV6-1; j_gene: TRBJ2-6; d_gene: .; abundance: few
CDR3nt: TGCGCCAGCAGCTCAGGGCTAGGCTCTGGAAACACCATATATTTT; CDR3aa: CASSSGLGSGNTIYF; v_gene: TRBV4-3; j_gene: TRBJ1-3; d_gene: .; abundance: .
CDR3nt: TGCGCCAGCACCCTAGGGGGCAGGGTGGAAGAGACCCAGTACTTC; CDR3aa: CASTLGGRVEETQYF; v_gene: TRBV5-1; j_gene: TRBJ2-5; d_gene: TRBD1; abundance: many
CDR3nt: TGTGCCAGCAGTTCCCCCTTTTTTGAGCGGGGCACAGATACGCAGTATTTT; CDR3aa: CASSSPFFERGTDTQYF; v_gene: TRBV27; j_gene: TRBJ2-3; d_gene: .; abundance: many
CDR3nt: TGTGCCAGCAGTTACGGTACAGGGAAGGCAACTGAAGCTTTCTTT; CDR3aa: CASSYGTGKATEAFF; v_gene: TRBV6-2/TRBV6-3; j_gene: TRBJ1-1; d_gene: .; abundance: few